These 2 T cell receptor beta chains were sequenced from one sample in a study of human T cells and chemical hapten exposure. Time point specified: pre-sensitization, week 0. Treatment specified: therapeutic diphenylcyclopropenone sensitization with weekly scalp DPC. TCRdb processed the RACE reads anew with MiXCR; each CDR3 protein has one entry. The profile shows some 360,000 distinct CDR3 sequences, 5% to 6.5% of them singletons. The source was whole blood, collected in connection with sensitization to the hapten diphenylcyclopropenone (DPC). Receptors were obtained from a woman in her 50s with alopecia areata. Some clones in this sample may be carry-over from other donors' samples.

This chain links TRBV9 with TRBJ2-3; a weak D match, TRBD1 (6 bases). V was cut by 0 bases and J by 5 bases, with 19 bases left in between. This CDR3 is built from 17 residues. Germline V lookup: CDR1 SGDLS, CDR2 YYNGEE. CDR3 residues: CASSVGGRGFGGDTQYF. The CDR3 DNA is TGTGCCAGCAGCGTAGGGGGCAGGGGATTCGGTGGAGATACGCAGTATTTT.

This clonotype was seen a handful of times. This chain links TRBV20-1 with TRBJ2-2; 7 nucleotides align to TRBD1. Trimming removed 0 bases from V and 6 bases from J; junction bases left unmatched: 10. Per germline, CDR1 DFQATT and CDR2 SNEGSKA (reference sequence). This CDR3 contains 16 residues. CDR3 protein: CSARDKTGSPSGELFF. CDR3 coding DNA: TGCAGTGCTAGAGATAAGACAGGGAGTCCGTCCGGGGAGCTGTTTTTT.